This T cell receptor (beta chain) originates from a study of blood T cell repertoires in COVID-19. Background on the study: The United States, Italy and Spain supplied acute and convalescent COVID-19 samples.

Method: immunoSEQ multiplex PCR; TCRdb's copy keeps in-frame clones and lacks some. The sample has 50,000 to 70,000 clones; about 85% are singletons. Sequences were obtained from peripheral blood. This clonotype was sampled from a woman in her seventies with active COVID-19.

The CDR3 spells CASSHGTNSRYNEQFF. The CDR3 DNA is TGCGCCAGCAGCCACGGGACTAACTCCCGATACAATGAGCAGTTCTTC. This chain links TRBV5-1 with TRBJ2-1, with 7 bases fitting TRBD2. The CDR3 sequence is 16 residues long. J lost 4 bases, V lost 4 bases, and 11 bases had no gene match. Germline V gene data show CDR1 as SGHRS and CDR2 as YFSETQ.